This T cell receptor beta chain was recorded in a study of Ad26.COV2.S vaccination and SARS-CoV-2 variants. Using immunoSEQ multiplex PCR, the repertoire was profiled, and TCRdb retains in-frame clones only, with some absent. The data contain a few hundred thousand clones, about four fifths of them singletons. Study-wide results and caveats: Similar non-spike TCR breadth was observed in recipients of vaccine and of placebo.

Trimming shortened V by 8 bases and J by 2 bases, and 10 bases separated the two germline ends. In germline, CDR1 is ENHRY, CDR2 SYGVKD. The CDR3 has 12 amino acids. Points on this clone: Its specificity is not known.

Treatment described: some 20 received Ad26.COV2.S at low or high dose, single or two shots; five or six received placebo; per-sample allocation not given. On day 63 after the first injection, vaccine and placebo recipients gave samples. The donor's status was that of an adult aged 18-55 years in Boston. The source was peripheral blood, collected in a trial of Ad26.COV2.S vaccine versus placebo. V gene TRBV10-3 combines with J gene TRBJ2-7, with D uncertain. This TCR was recovered from a person between 18 and 60 years old who received the Ad26.COV2.S COVID-19 vaccine or a placebo. The CDR3 nucleotides are TGTGCCATCTCGACGGTTCCCTACGAGCAGTACTTC. Translating gives CAISTVPYEQYF.